The 10 T cell receptor beta chains below come from one sample, sequenced in a study of blood T cell repertoires in COVID-19. Assay: immunoSEQ multiplex PCR; the TCRdb copy retains only in-frame clones and omits some. Of some 260,000 clones listed, about 85% are singletons. Material for sequencing was PBMCs or T cells enriched from blood (not recorded which). The receptors here all came from a woman aged 30 to 39 with acute COVID-19.

The chain joins TRBV19 to TRBJ1-1, with TRBD1 matching over 9 bases. Germline CDR1 LNHDA, CDR2 SQIVND (reference sequence). The CDR3 is 20 residues long. V lost 3 bases, J lost 5 bases, and 22 bases stayed unmatched. The DNA for the CDR3 is TGTGCCAGTAGTATTAGGGGACAGACCTTGTGGGGACAGGGATGGACTGAAGCTTTCTTT. Its protein product is CASSIRGQTLWGQGWTEAFF.

This chain uses TRBV12-3 or TRBV12-4 with TRBJ2-3; TRBD2 is a possible D gene (5 bases). V dropped 2 bases and J dropped 10 bases, with 13 bases sitting between them. This CDR3 is built from 13 residues. CDR3 protein: CASSLRSGGPQYF. CDR3 bases: TGTGCCAGCAGTTTAAGGTCGGGCGGGCCGCAGTATTTT.

As regards this clone: Other DNA sequences in the sample encode the same CDR3. V is TRBV5-1 and J is TRBJ2-7; TRBD2 agrees at 7 bases. V was pared by 0 bases and J by 3 bases, with 6 bases of the junction left unmatched. Germline assignment: CDR1 SGHRS and CDR2 YFSETQ. The CDR3 length is 15 residues. Written as DNA, the CDR3 is TGCGCCAGCAGCTTGGATACGGGAGGTCGCTACGAGCAGTACTTC. Its translation: CASSLDTGGRYEQYF. The whole variable domain, remainder taken from reference TRBV5-1 and TRBJ2-7, is KAGVTQTPRYLIKTRGQQVTLSCSPISGHRSVSWYQQTPGQGLQFLFEYFSETQRNKGNFPGRFSGRQFSNSRSEMNVSTLELGDSALYLCASSLDTGGRYEQYFGPGTRLTVT.

This chain links TRBV5-1 with TRBJ1-4, with 7 nucleotides matching TRBD1. The germline V gene has CDR1 SGHRS and CDR2 YFSETQ. V lost 4 bases, J lost 4 bases, and 4 bases stayed unmatched. The CDR3 extends over 14 amino acids. CDR3 in DNA: TGCGCCAGCAGCACAGGACAGGTTAATGAAAAACTGTTTTTT. Encoded protein: CASSTGQVNEKLFF.

The chain has TRBV7-8 and TRBJ1-2; unclear D gene. V was trimmed by 0 bases and J by 2 bases, leaving 7 bases between them. Germline CDR1 SGHVS, CDR2 FQNEAQ. This CDR3 has 14 amino acids. CDR3 nucleotides: TGTGCCAGCAGCTTAGCGGCGGGGAACTATGGCTACACCTTC. Translation: CASSLAAGNYGYTF. The full variable domain, rest sourced from reference TRBV7-8 and TRBJ1-2, is GAGVSQSPRYKVAKRGQDVALRCDPISGHVSLFWYQQALGQGPEFLTYFQNEAQLDKSGLPSDRFFAERPEGSVSTLKIQRTQQEDSAVYLCASSLAAGNYGYTFGSGTRLTVV.

The V and J genes are TRBV3-1 (or the pseudogene TRBV3-2) and TRBJ1-4; 7 positions match TRBD1. Trimming removed 4 bases from V and 4 bases from J; junction bases left unmatched: 9. The CDR3 has 16 residues. Germline V gene lookup returns CDR1 LGHDT and CDR2 YNNKEL (reference sequence). In nucleotides, the CDR3 is TGTGCCAGCAGCCCCGGTCCAGGGGGAAGTAATGAAAAACTGTTTTTT. Its translation is CASSPGPGGSNEKLFF.

The rearrangement links TRBV21-1 to TRBJ2-7; the D call in the table, TRBD1, was not verified against the DNA. TRBV21-1 is assigned pseudogene status. This CDR3 region has 15 residues. Here the CDR3 DNA reads TGTGCCAGCAGCCCTATGGACAGGGGATACTACGAGCAGTACTTC. Translated: CASSPMDRGYYEQYF.

In its sample, this clone was seen a few times. This chain uses TRBV28 with TRBJ2-1, with a possible D match to TRBD2 (5 bases). CDR1 is MDHEN and CDR2 is SYDVKM in the germline V gene. This CDR3 contains 12 residues. Trimming stripped 7 bases from V and 12 bases from J, with 16 bases between. CDR3 amino acids: CASNNDYAWQFF. CDR3 nucleotide sequence: TGTGCCAGCAACAATGACTACGCTTGGCAGTTCTTC.

This clone has just one count. This sequence joins TRBV6-5 and TRBJ2-2; D possibly corresponds to TRBD2 (5 bases). Germline-derived CDR1 and CDR2 are MNHEY and SVGAGI. V was clipped by 7 bases and J by 4 bases, with 16 bases between them. This CDR3 is 15 amino acids long. The CDR3 DNA sequence: TGTGCCAGCAAGGGCGGGCAGTCGATCACCGGGGAGCTGTTTTTT. Protein product: CASKGGQSITGELFF.

This clone was detected only a few times. This rearrangement joins TRBV7-9 to TRBJ1-6, with TRBD1 identical over 11 bases. The CDR3 length is 15 residues. The junction had 3 bases not matched to a gene; V was cut back by 4 bases and J by 7 bases. Germline V lookup: CDR1 SEHNR, CDR2 FQNEAQ (reference sequence). CDR3 nucleotides: TGTGCCAGCAGCTCTGGACAGGGGGCGAATTCACCCCTCCACTTT. Translation: CASSSGQGANSPLHF. The entire variable domain, with the rest obtained from reference TRBV7-9 and TRBJ1-6, is as follows: DTGVSQNPRHKITKRGQNVTFRCDPISEHNRLYWYRQTLGQGPEFLTYFQNEAQLEKSRLLSDRFSAERPKGSFSTLEIQRTEQGDSAMYLCASSSGQGANSPLHFGNGTRLTVT.